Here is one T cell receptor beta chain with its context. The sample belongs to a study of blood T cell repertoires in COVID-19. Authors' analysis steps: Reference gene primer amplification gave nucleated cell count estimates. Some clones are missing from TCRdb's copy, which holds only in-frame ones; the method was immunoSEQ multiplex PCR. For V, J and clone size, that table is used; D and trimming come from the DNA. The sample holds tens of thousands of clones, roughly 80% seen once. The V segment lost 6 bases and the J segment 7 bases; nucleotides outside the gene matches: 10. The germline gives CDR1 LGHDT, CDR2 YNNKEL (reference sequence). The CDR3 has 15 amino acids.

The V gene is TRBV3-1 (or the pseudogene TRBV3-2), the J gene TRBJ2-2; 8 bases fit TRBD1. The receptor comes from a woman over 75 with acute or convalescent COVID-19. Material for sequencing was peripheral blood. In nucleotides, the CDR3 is TGTGCCAGCAGAAGCAGGGGGCTCCCAGTCGGGGAGCTGTTTTTT. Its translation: CASRSRGLPVGELFF.